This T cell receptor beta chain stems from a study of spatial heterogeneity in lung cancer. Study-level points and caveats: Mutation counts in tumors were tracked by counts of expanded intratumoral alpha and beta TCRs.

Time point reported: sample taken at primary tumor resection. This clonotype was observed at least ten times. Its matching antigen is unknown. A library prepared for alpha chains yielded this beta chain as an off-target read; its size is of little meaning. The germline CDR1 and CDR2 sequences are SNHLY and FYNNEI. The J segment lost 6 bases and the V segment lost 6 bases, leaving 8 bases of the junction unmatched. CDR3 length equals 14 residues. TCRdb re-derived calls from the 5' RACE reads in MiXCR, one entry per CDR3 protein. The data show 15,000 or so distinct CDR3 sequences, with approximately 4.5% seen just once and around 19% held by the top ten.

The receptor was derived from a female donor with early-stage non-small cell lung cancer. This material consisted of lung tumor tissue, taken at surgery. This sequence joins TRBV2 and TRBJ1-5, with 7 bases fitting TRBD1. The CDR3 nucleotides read TGTGCCAGCAGCCAACAGGGGATGGGTCAGCCCCAGCATTTT. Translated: CASSQQGMGQPQHF.